Listed below are T cell receptor beta chains from one sample, sequenced in a study of CD8 T cells in Susac syndrome. TCRdb passed the immunoSEQ multiplex PCR reads through MiXCR, listing each CDR3 protein once. The repertoire has 150,000 to 200,000 distinct CDR3 sequences, approximately 94% of them found once; the top ten carry roughly 0.1%. Material: CD4+ T cells from PBMCs. Receptors were obtained from a human donor with multiple sclerosis. The conserved cysteine and the conserved F or W are not part of the CDR3 here.

>TRBV3-1
ASSQSTGLKPQH
>TRBV7-9
ASSLTGEVTEAF
>TRBV12-3/TRBV12-4
ASSPTGLSWEQF
>TRBV18
ASSPGQETYGYT
>TRBV6-2/TRBV6-3
ASSFQGGREQY
>TRBV30
AWSRQGRKQDSPLH
>TRBV10-3
AITSENTEAF
>TRBV30
AGQGHTFYGYT
>TRBV25-1
ASSDRPGQGRQETQY
>TRBV20-1
SASGMSGQTQY
>TRBV3-1
ASSPWEGVGEQY
>TRBV5-1
ASSKGRGSGANVLT
>TRBV5-1
ASSLGSLVAKNIQY
>TRBV27
ASSLTTRTDTQY
>TRBV28
ATGRDIQY
>TRBV5-6
ASSNLDMPGTEAF
>TRBV29-1
SASKGGDFGEQY
>TRBV29-1
SARDRAQGEQY
>TRBV6-2/TRBV6-3
ASSSPSGTQY
>TRBV6-5
ASSYSFVNSGANVLT
>TRBV30
AWSRFWEGTGELF
>TRBV2
ASSKERGTGNTIY
>TRBV6-5
ASSTSGQGEQY
>TRBV7-9
ASSPQGNWRAGYT
>TRBV6-5
ASSSGSSGTATEAF
>TRBV7-2
ASSHQEGQETQY
>TRBV4-2
ASSQESTQNQPQH
>TRBV19
ASSMTETYNEQF
>TRBV20-1
RGLRDTEAF
>TRBV6-1
ASSDLQGRETQY
>TRBV30
AWTSGLYNEQF